The 7 T cell receptor beta chains presented below share a single source sample, sequenced in a study of cytotoxic CD8 clonotypes in ibrutinib-treated CLL. Measured with immunoSEQ multiplex PCR; TCRdb has only the in-frame clones, and not every one. The table includes 60,000 or so clones, less than 60% detected once. The material was PBMCs, obtained after 12 months of ibrutinib treatment. The receptors were gathered from a human donor with chronic lymphocytic leukemia.

The V gene is TRBV2, the J gene TRBJ2-7; D possibly corresponds to TRBD1 (5 bases). CDR3 length equals 12 residues. V was shortened by 6 bases and J by 4 bases, with 10 bases between the two germline ends. The germline CDR1 and CDR2 sequences are SNHLY and FYNNEI. CDR3 bases: TGTGCCAGCAGGATGACAGTGTACGAGCAGTACGTC. This sequence encodes CASRMTVYEQYV.

This clone has a handful of counts. CDR3 in amino acids: CASSLAGYGPQFF. The CDR3 region has the DNA TGTGCCAGCAGCTTAGCCGGGTACGGGCCTCAGTTCTTC. V and J are TRBV11-2 and TRBJ2-1; D is undetermined. This CDR3 is built from 13 residues. Germline CDR1 is SGHAT and CDR2 is FQNNGV. Trimming cost V 1 base and J 13 bases, with 14 bases left between them.

This clone was observed a few times. This specimen includes other DNA sequences encoding the same CDR3. The rearrangement links TRBV5-1 to TRBJ1-5, with TRBD1 identical over 9 bases. J gave up 3 bases and V 0 bases, and 1 base lay outside the gene matches. In germline, CDR1 is SGHRS, CDR2 YFSETQ. The CDR3 consists of 15 residues. CDR3 in amino acids: CASSLGQGDNQPQHF. CDR3 bases: TGCGCCAGCAGCTTGGGACAGGGGGACAATCAGCCCCAGCATTTT.

The chain joins TRBV6-5 to TRBJ2-3; TRBD1 is a possible D gene (7 bases). Germline CDR1 is MNHEY and CDR2 is SVGAGI. The CDR3 is 14 amino acids. V was trimmed by 6 bases and J by 1 base, leaving 11 bases between them. In nucleotides, the CDR3 is TGTGCCAGCAGGACAGGGAGGCGCACAGATACGCAGTATTTT. It specifies CASRTGRRTDTQYF.

There are a few counts of this clone. The chain carries TRBV27 and TRBJ2-1; 9 positions match TRBD2. V was pared by 3 bases and J by 4 bases, with 10 bases of the junction left unmatched. CDR3 size: 17 residues. Per germline, CDR1 MNHEY and CDR2 SMNVEV (reference sequence). The DNA of the CDR3 is TGTGCCAGCAGTTTTGACCCGCCTAGCGGGATATACAATGAGCAGTTCTTC. This encodes CASSFDPPSGIYNEQFF.

This CDR3 reads CASSIFSGAINEQFF. The CDR3, as DNA: TGTGCCAGTAGTATATTTAGCGGCGCAATCAATGAGCAGTTCTTC. This sequence joins TRBV19 and TRBJ2-1, with D perhaps matching TRBD2 (6 bases). In germline, CDR1 is LNHDA, CDR2 SQIVND (reference sequence). V lost 2 bases, J lost 6 bases, and 14 bases lay in between. The CDR3 runs to 15 residues. The full variable domain, its missing parts supplied by reference TRBV19 and TRBJ2-1, is DGGITQSPKYLFRKEGQNVTLSCEQNLNHDAMYWYRQDPGQGLRLIYYSQIVNDFQKGDIAEGYSVSREKKESFPLTVTSAQKNPTAFYLCASSIFSGAINEQFFGPGTRLTVL.

CDR3 sequence (DNA): TGTGCCAGCAGAGGGATCGGGGTATCTGGGGCCAACGTCCTGACTTTC. As protein: CASRGIGVSGANVLTF. The chain is built from TRBV25-1 and TRBJ2-6; weak D call: TRBD2 (5 bases). V lost 6 bases and J 1 base, leaving 13 bases between the germline ends. The CDR3 covers 16 residues. Germline V gives CDR1 MGHDK, CDR2 SYGVNS. The complete variable domain, with remaining parts taken from reference TRBV25-1 and TRBJ2-6, reads EADIYQTPRYLVIGTGKKITLECSQTMGHDKMYWYQQDPGMELHLIHYSYGVNSTEKGDLSSESTVSRIRTEHFPLTLESARPSHTSQYLCASRGIGVSGANVLTFGAGSRLTVL.